This T cell receptor (beta chain) was captured in a study of monozygotic twins with inflammatory bowel disease (dated by TCRdb to the late 2010s). With regard to the full study: The complete study included about 28 monozygotic twin pairs: 19 IBD-discordant Danish pairs and nine German pairs, of which four were IBD-concordant and five were IBD-discordant. Disease-associated traits were sought mainly through comparisons between IBD patients and their genetically identical healthy co-twins within discordant pairs. Each individual had, on average, about 151 000 unique TCRalpha sequences and 181 000 unique TCRbeta sequences available for analysis.

What the authors observed across the whole study: IBD patients had lower TCRbeta repertoire diversity, measured by the inverse Simpson index, than their healthy co-twins. Fewer clonotypes were shared with other individuals by IBD patients than by healthy twins, most markedly in patients showing signs of disease activity. Concordant and discordant twins showed no difference in repertoire similarity, possibly because of limited statistical power. Background noise and inter-individual variability may have been introduced into the repertoires by the differing immunosuppressive treatments among patients. The analysis was unable to tell apart different T cell subtypes. The results gave no support for a single strong signal or clonotype linked to IBD.

About this clonotype itself: Its antigen specificity is not known.

From each donor, a 2.5 ml peripheral blood sample was drawn into PAXgene tubes and stored at -80 degrees C. Total RNA was isolated from whole blood with the PAXgene blood miRNA kit on an automated QIAcube, without T cell sorting. Peripheral blood from monozygotic twin pairs, either concordant or discordant for inflammatory bowel disease, underwent deep TCRalpha and TCRbeta repertoire profiling that used unique molecular barcoding. Smoking habits were recorded for all twin pairs, with individuals classified as current, former or never smokers. The germline V gene specifies SGHRS as CDR1 and YFSETQ as CDR2. The CDR3 covers 15 residues, taking in both the cysteine and the phenylalanine. No DNA sequence was recorded. Receptors were amplified or captured by 5' RACE. The input for every TCR library was 3500 ng of total RNA. For each sample, cDNA synthesis was carried out in eight separate reactions using SMARTScribe reverse transcriptase. During cDNA synthesis, template switching was used to introduce unique molecular identifiers that contained a 6-nucleotide sample barcode. TCRalpha and TCRbeta cDNA was amplified in two nested PCRs of approximately 17 and 9 cycles, and bead purification was carried out after each PCR. Before amplification, the cDNA was treated with uracil DNA-glycosylase and purified using the QIAquick PCR purification kit. In the second PCR, Illumina TruSeq-compatible adapters and sample-specific barcodes were added. Library quality and concentration were assessed using TapeStation and Qubit, and roughly 5.5 ng of each library was pooled. Pooled libraries were sequenced on an Illumina HiSeq2500 single-index Rapid Run with 2 x 100 bp reads and custom sequencing primers. The authors processed their data as follows. UMI-based consensus assembly with MiGEC version 1.2.6 was used to correct PCR and sequencing errors. MiXCR version 2.1.1 was used to carry out V(D)J alignment, clonotype assembly and CDR3 extraction. To normalise gene usage, clonotype sharing and MAIT/NKT TCR abundance, the analysis used the top 1000, 10 000 and 20 000 clonotypes per sample. Diversity was computed as the inverse Simpson index with the vegan R package after downsampling to 27 000 UMIs. Paired Mann-Whitney U tests were applied to discordant twin pairs, and Benjamini-Hochberg correction was used for multiple testing. After reprocessing by TCRdb, each CDR3 protein sequence is one entry, and no DNA is given. The V and J calls here are based on TCRdb, not the publication. This sample's clone table shows approximately 150,000 distinct CDR3 sequences. 2% to 3% of the sample goes to the ten largest clones.

The sample comprised blood. This sequence uses TRBV5-1 and TRBJ1-5; TCRdb returns TRBD1, unconfirmable since there is no DNA. The receptor was isolated from a human donor with ulcerative colitis or Crohn's disease, or a healthy co-twin of an affected twin (not recorded which). The CDR3 reads as follows: CASSLEGAPNQPQHF.